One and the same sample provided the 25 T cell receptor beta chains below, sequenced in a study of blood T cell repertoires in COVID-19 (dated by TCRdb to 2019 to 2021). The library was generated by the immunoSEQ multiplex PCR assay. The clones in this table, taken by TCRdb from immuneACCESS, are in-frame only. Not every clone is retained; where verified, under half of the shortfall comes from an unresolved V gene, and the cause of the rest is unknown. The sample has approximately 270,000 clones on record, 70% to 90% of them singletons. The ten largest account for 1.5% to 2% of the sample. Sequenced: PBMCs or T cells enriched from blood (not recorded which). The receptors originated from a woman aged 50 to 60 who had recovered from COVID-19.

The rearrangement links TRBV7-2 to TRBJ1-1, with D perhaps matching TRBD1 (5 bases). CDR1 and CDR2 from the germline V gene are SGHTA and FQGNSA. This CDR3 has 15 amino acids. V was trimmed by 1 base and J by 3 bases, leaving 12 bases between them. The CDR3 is CASSLVGGGYTEAFF. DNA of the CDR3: TGTGCCAGCAGCTTAGTGGGGGGAGGTTACACTGAAGCTTTCTTT.

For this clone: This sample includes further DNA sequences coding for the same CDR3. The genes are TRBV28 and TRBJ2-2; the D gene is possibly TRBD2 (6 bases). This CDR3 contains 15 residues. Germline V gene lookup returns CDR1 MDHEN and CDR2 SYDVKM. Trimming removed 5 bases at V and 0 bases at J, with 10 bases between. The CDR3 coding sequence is TGTGCCAGCAGTCTTGGAGGGACGAACACCGGGGAGCTGTTTTTT. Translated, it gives CASSLGGTNTGELFF.

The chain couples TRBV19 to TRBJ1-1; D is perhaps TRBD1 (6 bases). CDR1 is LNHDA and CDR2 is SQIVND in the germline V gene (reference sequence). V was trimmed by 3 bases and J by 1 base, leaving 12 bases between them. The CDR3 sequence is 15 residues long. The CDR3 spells CASSMRGHPNTEAFF. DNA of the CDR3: TGTGCCAGTAGTATGAGGGGACACCCGAACACTGAAGCTTTCTTT.

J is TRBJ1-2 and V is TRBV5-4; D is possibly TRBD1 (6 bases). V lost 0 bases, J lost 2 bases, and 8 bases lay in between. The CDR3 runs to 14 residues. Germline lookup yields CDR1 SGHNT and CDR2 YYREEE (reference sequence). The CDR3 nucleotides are TGTGCCAGCAGCTTGGCAGGGGCCAACTATGGCTACACCTTC. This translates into CASSLAGANYGYTF.

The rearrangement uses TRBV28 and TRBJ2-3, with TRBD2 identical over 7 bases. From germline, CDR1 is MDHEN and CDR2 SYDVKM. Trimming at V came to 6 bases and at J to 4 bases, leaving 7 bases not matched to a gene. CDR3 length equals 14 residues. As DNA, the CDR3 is TGTGCCAGCAGCCCCTCCGCGGGAGCAGATACGCAGTATTTT. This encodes CASSPSAGADTQYF.

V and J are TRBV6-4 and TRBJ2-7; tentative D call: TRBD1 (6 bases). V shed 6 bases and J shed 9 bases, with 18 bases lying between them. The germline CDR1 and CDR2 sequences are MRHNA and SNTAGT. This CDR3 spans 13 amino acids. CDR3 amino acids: CASRTGSGLGQYF. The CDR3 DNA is TGTGCCAGCAGAACAGGGAGTGGGCTGGGGCAGTACTTC.

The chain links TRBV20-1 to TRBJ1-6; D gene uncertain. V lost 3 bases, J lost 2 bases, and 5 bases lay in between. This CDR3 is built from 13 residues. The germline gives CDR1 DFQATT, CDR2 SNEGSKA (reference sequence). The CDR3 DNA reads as TGCAGTGCTAGTTTAGCCTATAATTCACCCCTCCACTTT. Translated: CSASLAYNSPLHF.

The CDR3: CATRYRDSYEQYF. CDR3 bases: TGTGCCACTCGATACAGGGATTCCTACGAGCAGTACTTC. V usage is TRBV2 and J usage is TRBJ2-7, with D maybe TRBD1 (6 bases). This CDR3 spans 13 amino acids. Germline values: CDR1 SNHLY, CDR2 FYNNEI. Trimming took 10 bases from V and 1 from J, leaving 14 bases between them. The variable domain in full, completed from reference TRBV2 and TRBJ2-7, reads EPEVTQTPSHQVTQMGQEVILRCVPISNHLYFYWYRQILGQKVEFLVSFYNNEISEKSEIFDDQFSVERPDGSNFTLKIRSTKLEDSAMYFCATRYRDSYEQYFGPGTRLTVT.

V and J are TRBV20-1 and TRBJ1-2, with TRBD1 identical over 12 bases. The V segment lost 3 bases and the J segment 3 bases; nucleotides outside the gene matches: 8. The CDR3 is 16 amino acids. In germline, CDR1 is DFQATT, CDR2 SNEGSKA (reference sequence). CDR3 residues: CSASGDRGRADYGYTF. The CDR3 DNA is TGCAGTGCTAGTGGGGACAGGGGGCGCGCGGACTATGGCTACACCTTC.

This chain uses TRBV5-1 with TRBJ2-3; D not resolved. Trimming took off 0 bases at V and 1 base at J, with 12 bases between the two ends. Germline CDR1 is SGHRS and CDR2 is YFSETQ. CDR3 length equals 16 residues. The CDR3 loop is CASSLAQRPGTDTQYF. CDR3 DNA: TGCGCCAGCAGCTTGGCCCAGCGCCCTGGCACAGATACGCAGTATTTT.

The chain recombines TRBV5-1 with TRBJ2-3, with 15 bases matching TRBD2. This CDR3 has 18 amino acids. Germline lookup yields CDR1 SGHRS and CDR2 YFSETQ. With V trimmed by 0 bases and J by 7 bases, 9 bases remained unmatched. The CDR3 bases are TGCGCCAGCAGCTTGGCCCCGGGACTAGCGGGAGGATCGAATACGCAGTATTTT. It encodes CASSLAPGLAGGSNTQYF.

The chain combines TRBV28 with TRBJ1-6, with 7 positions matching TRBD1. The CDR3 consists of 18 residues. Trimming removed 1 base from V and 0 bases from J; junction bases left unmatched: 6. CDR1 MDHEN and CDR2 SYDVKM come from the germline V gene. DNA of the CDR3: TGTGCCAGCAGTTTATCTCCGGACAGGAGCTCCTATAATTCACCCCTCCACTTT. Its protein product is CASSLSPDRSSYNSPLHF.

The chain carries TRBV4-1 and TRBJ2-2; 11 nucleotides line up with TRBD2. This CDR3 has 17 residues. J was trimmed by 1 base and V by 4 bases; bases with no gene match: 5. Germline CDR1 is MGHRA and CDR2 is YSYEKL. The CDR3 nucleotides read TGCGCCAGCAGCCCGCTGACTAGCGGGAAGAACACCGGGGAGCTGTTTTTT. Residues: CASSPLTSGKNTGELFF.

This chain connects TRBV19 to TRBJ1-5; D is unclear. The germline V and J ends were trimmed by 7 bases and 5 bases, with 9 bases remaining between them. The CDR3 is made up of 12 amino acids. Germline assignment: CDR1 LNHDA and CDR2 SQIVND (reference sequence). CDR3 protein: CASTDTYQPQHF. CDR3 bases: TGTGCCAGTACCGACACCTATCAGCCCCAGCATTTT.

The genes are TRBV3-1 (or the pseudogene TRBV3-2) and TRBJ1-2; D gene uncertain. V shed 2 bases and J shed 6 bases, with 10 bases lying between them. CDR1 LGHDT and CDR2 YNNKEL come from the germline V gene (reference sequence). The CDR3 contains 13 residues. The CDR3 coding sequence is TGTGCCAGCAGCCAACGCGGGAAGAATGGCTACACCTTC. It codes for CASSQRGKNGYTF.

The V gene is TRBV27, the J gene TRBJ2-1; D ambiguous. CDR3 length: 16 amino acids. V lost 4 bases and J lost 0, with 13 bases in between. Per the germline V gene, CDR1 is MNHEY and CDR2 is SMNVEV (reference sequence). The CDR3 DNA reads TGTGCCAGCAGTTCCACCATAGTGTCCTCCTACAATGAGCAGTTCTTC. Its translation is CASSSTIVSSYNEQFF.

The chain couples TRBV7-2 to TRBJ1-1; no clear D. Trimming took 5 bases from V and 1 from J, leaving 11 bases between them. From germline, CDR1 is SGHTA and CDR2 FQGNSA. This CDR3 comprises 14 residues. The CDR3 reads CASSTVLTNTEAFF. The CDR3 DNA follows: TGTGCCAGCAGCACAGTTTTAACGAACACTGAAGCTTTCTTT.

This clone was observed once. The CDR3 spells CASSNRGGDYEQYF. CDR3 DNA sequence: TGTGCCAGTAGTAATCGCGGGGGCGACTACGAGCAGTACTTC. The chain recombines TRBV19 with TRBJ2-7, with a weak D call TRBD2 (7 bases). Germline CDR1 and CDR2: LNHDA and SQIVND (reference sequence). CDR3 length equals 14 residues. V was cut by 4 bases and J by 3 bases, with 13 bases left in between.

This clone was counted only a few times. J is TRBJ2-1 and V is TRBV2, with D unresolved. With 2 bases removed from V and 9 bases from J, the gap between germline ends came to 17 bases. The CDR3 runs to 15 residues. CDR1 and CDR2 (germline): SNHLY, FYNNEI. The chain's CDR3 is CASSETSSPSSEQFF. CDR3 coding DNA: TGTGCCAGCAGTGAAACCTCCTCCCCTAGTTCTGAGCAGTTCTTC. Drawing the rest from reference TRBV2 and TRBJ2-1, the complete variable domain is EPEVTQTPSHQVTQMGQEVILRCVPISNHLYFYWYRQILGQKVEFLVSFYNNEISEKSEIFDDQFSVERPDGSNFTLKIRSTKLEDSAMYFCASSETSSPSSEQFFGPGTRLTVL.

As DNA, the CDR3 is TGTGCCAGCAGCTCAGGGGTTCTGGCGGGAGCCGGGGAGCTGTTTTTT. Protein product: CASSSGVLAGAGELFF. The rearrangement uses TRBV7-9 and TRBJ2-2, with a tentative D call TRBD2 (7 bases). Germline-derived CDR1 and CDR2 are SEHNR and FQNEAQ (reference sequence). The CDR3 has 16 residues. Trimming shortened V by 4 bases and J by 6 bases, and 18 bases separated the two germline ends.

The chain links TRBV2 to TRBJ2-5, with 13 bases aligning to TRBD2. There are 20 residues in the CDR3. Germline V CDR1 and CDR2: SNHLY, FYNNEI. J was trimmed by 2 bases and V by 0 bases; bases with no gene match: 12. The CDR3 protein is CASSEAFSGGTSGIQETQYF. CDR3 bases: TGTGCCAGCAGTGAAGCTTTCTCAGGGGGGACTAGCGGGATTCAAGAGACCCAGTACTTC.

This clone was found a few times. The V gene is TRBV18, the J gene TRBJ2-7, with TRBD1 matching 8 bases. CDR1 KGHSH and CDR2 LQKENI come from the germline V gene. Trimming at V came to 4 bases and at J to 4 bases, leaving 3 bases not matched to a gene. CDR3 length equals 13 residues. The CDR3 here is CASSRQGAYEQYF. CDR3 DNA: TGTGCCAGCTCACGCCAGGGGGCTTACGAGCAGTACTTC.

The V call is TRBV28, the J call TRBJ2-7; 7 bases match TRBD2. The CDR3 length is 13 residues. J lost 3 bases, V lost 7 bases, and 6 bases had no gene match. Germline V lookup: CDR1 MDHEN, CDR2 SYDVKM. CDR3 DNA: TGTGCCAGCAAGGGCGGGAGCGGCTACGAGCAGTACTTC. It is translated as CASKGGSGYEQYF.

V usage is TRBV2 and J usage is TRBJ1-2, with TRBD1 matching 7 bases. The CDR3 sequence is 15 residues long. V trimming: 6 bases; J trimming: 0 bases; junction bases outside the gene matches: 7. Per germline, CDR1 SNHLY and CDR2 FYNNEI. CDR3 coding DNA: TGTGCCAGCAGGGAGGGACAGATAGCTAACTATGGCTACACCTTC. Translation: CASREGQIANYGYTF. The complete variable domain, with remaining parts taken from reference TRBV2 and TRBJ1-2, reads EPEVTQTPSHQVTQMGQEVILRCVPISNHLYFYWYRQILGQKVEFLVSFYNNEISEKSEIFDDQFSVERPDGSNFTLKIRSTKLEDSAMYFCASREGQIANYGYTFGSGTRLTVV.

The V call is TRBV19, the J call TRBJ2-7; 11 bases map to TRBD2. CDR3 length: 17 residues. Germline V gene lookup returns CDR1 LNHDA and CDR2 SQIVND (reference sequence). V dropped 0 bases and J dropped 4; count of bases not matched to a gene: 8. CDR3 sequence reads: CASSIDLLAGGLYEQYF. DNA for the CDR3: TGTGCCAGTAGTATAGATCTTCTAGCGGGAGGTTTATACGAGCAGTACTTC.